This TCR beta chain was sequenced during a study of cytotoxic CD8 clonotypes in ibrutinib-treated CLL. Whole-study findings and limits: Baseline clonality exceeded age-matched healthy donors and tracked circulating CD8+ T-cell counts.

This clone was recorded a few times. As yet, its antigen is unknown. Deep sequencing aimed at 1 in 200,000 to 1 in 1 million T cells' resolution. This table comes from immunoSEQ multiplex PCR, and its TCRdb copy is limited to in-frame clones, with some not included. Among about 140,000 clones listed, roughly 80% were seen once. Trimming stripped 1 base from V and 5 bases from J, with 8 bases between. CDR1 and CDR2 from the germline V gene are KGHSH and LQKENI. CDR3 length equals 13 residues. This receptor was obtained from a human donor with chronic lymphocytic leukemia. Sequencing used PBMCs, obtained after 12 months of ibrutinib treatment. V usage is TRBV18 and J usage is TRBJ1-2; perhaps TRBD1 as D (6 bases). CDR3 loop: CASSPRTEYGYTF. The CDR3, as DNA: TGTGCCAGCTCACCACGGACAGAGTATGGCTACACCTTC.